This T cell receptor beta chain was found in a study of shared clonotypes between healthy human individuals. About the study: The study used three CD4 naive, three CD4 memory, two CD8 naive and one CD8 memory plate per donor.

For this clone: As yet, its antigen is unknown.

The study's findings and limits: Sequencing depth was a factor that was expected to affect clonotype sharing among donors.

Clones were sequenced by immunoSEQ multiplex PCR, and TCRdb holds only the in-frame ones, with some missing. The sample shows over a million clones, under 80% of them seen only once. Germline V lookup: CDR1 GTSNPN, CDR2 SVGIG (reference sequence). The CDR3 is 15 residues long. The germline V and J ends were trimmed by 5 bases and 0 bases, with 11 bases remaining between them. The source is a man between 18 and 35 years old in good health. The sample consisted of memory CD4+ T cells sorted from blood. Described subset: CD45RA-negative fraction. This chain joins TRBV30 and TRBJ2-6; D possibly matches TRBD1 or TRBD2 (5 bases each). CDR3 amino acids: CAWGGENSGANVLTF. DNA of the CDR3: TGTGCCTGGGGGGGAGAGAACTCTGGGGCCAACGTCCTGACTTTC.